These 22 T cell receptor beta chains were all obtained from the same sample, sequenced in a study of cytomegalovirus exposure and HLA in healthy donors. In the PCR, 60 Vbeta and 13 Jbeta primers were used. Data came from immunoSEQ multiplex PCR; TCRdb stores just in-frame clones and leaves some out. This table holds roughly 100,000 clones, approximately 80% found once. Sequencing was carried out using PBMCs. The receptors come from a female donor in good health and CMV-seropositive.

This chain links TRBV7-9 with TRBJ1-1, with D perhaps matching TRBD1 (6 bases). CDR1 is SEHNR and CDR2 is FQNEAQ in the germline V gene (reference sequence). Trimming removed 5 bases from V and 5 bases from J, with 15 bases in between. The CDR3 extends over 14 amino acids. In DNA, the CDR3 is TGTGCCAGCAGCCCAAGTACAGGGCCAACTGAAGCTTTCTTT. Protein: CASSPSTGPTEAFF.

This chain uses TRBV13 with TRBJ2-5; possibly TRBD1 for D (8 bases). This CDR3 comprises 15 residues. The V end lost 6 bases, the J end lost 2 bases, and 16 bases lay between the germline ends. CDR1 PRHDT and CDR2 FYEKMQ come from the germline V gene (reference sequence). In DNA form, the CDR3 reads TGTGCCAGCAGTGATCACAGGGGGGGACAAGAGACCCAGTACTTC. Its protein product is CASSDHRGGQETQYF.

This chain links TRBV27 with TRBJ1-4, with TRBD1 matching 8 bases. V shed 6 bases, J shed 3 bases, and the junction held 6 bases outside the gene matches. The V gene's germline CDR1 is MNHEY and CDR2 SMNVEV (reference sequence). This CDR3 comprises 15 residues. The CDR3: CASSQEGQANEKLFF. In nucleotides, the CDR3 is TGTGCCAGCAGCCAGGAGGGACAGGCTAATGAAAAACTGTTTTTT.

CDR3 region: CAWSVAGGSPILDRHIQYF. The CDR3 nucleotides read TGTGCCTGGAGTGTAGCGGGAGGGTCGCCGATACTCGATCGTCACATTCAGTACTTC. The rearrangement links TRBV30 to TRBJ2-4; TRBD2 matches at 10 bases. This CDR3 is 19 amino acids long. Germline CDR1 reads GTSNPN; CDR2 reads SVGIG (reference sequence). The trim removed 0 bases at V and 8 bases at J, leaving 19 bases unmatched.

The chain recombines TRBV28 with TRBJ1-6; 7 positions agree with TRBD1. This CDR3 spans 16 amino acids. Germline CDR1 is MDHEN and CDR2 is SYDVKM. Trimming removed 4 bases from V and 8 bases from J; junction bases left unmatched: 11. In DNA, the CDR3 is TGTGCCAGCAGTTCTAGTTCAGGGACAGCTTATTCACCCCTCCACTTT. Translating gives CASSSSSGTAYSPLHF.

This rearrangement joins TRBV2 to TRBJ1-2; D might be TRBD1 (5 bases). The CDR3 spans 14 residues. The germline V gene has CDR1 SNHLY and CDR2 FYNNEI. The V end lost 6 bases, the J end lost 0 bases, and 11 bases lay between the germline ends. The CDR3 is CASRQTVANYGYTF. The CDR3 DNA reads as TGTGCCAGCAGGCAGACAGTAGCTAACTATGGCTACACCTTC.

The chain uses TRBV29-1 and TRBJ2-3; tentatively, D is TRBD2 (6 bases). CDR1 is SQVTM, CDR2 ANQGSEA, per germline. V was shortened by 7 bases and J by 8 bases, with 16 bases between the two germline ends. This CDR3 contains 12 residues. Written as DNA, the CDR3 is TGCAGCGCCCGGAACCCGCGGGGTACGCAGTATTTT. Amino acids: CSARNPRGTQYF.

The chain recombines TRBV6-5 with TRBJ2-2; the D gene is possibly TRBD1 (5 bases). Germline CDR1 is MNHEY and CDR2 is SVGAGI. The V end was cut by 2 bases, the J end by 8 bases, with 12 bases between. The CDR3 extends over 14 amino acids. DNA of the CDR3: TGTGCCAGCAGTTACGAAAGGGGTGCGGGGGAGCTGTTTTTT. Residues: CASSYERGAGELFF.

V gene TRBV11-2 combines with J gene TRBJ2-7; TRBD2 matches at 8 bases. Germline assignment: CDR1 SGHAT and CDR2 FQNNGV. The CDR3 loop spans 14 amino acids. J gave up 0 bases and V 6 bases, and 4 bases lay outside the gene matches. CDR3 residues: CASSFRGGSYEQYF. The DNA for the CDR3 is TGTGCCAGCAGTTTCCGGGGGGGCTCCTACGAGCAGTACTTC.

This chain uses TRBV9 with TRBJ1-1; 7 positions agree with TRBD1. CDR3 length: 16 residues. CDR1 is SGDLS, CDR2 YYNGEE, per germline. J lost 4 bases, V lost 0 bases, and 9 bases had no gene match. CDR3 nucleotides: TGTGCCAGCAGCGTAGGAGGTCTCAGGGGGATCACTGAAGCTTTCTTT. Residues: CASSVGGLRGITEAFF.

This chain joins TRBV7-8 and TRBJ1-4; no reliable D call. There are 16 residues in the CDR3. The V gene's germline CDR1 is SGHVS and CDR2 FQNEAQ. Trimming took 0 bases from V and 7 from J, leaving 15 bases between them. DNA of the CDR3: TGTGCCAGCAGCTTAGCGAGGGAGGGTGGGAGTGAAAAACTGTTTTTT. It is translated as CASSLAREGGSEKLFF.

This clone came up once. J is TRBJ2-3 and V is TRBV5-4, with D perhaps matching TRBD2 (6 bases). This CDR3 region has 15 residues. The germline gives CDR1 SGHNT, CDR2 YYREEE (reference sequence). V lost 0 bases, J lost 1 base, and 9 bases lay in between. For the CDR3, the DNA is TGTGCCAGCAGCTTGGCTGGCGGGGGCACAGATACGCAGTATTTT. It is translated as CASSLAGGGTDTQYF.

This clone is a singleton in its sample. The chain employs TRBV5-1 and TRBJ1-5; possibly TRBD1 for D (6 bases). In germline, CDR1 is SGHRS, CDR2 YFSETQ. Trimming cost V 1 base and J 3 bases, with 11 bases left between them. The CDR3 has 15 residues. The CDR3 nucleotides read TGCGCCAGCAGCTTGACGGGGGGCTACAATCAGCCCCAGCATTTT. This codes for CASSLTGGYNQPQHF. Drawing the rest from reference TRBV5-1 and TRBJ1-5, the complete variable domain is KAGVTQTPRYLIKTRGQQVTLSCSPISGHRSVSWYQQTPGQGLQFLFEYFSETQRNKGNFPGRFSGRQFSNSRSEMNVSTLELGDSALYLCASSLTGGYNQPQHFGDGTRLSIL.

The chain has TRBV28 and TRBJ2-1; TRBD2 matches at 7 bases. The CDR3 runs to 16 residues. Per germline, CDR1 MDHEN and CDR2 SYDVKM. After removal of 3 bases from V and 4 bases from J, the junction contained 9 bases not matched to a gene. The CDR3 spells CASSLGDYRRYNEQFF. The CDR3, as DNA: TGTGCCAGCAGTTTGGGGGACTATAGACGATACAATGAGCAGTTCTTC.

The CDR3 DNA sequence: TGTGCCAGCAGTAGCGGGAGCACAGATACGCAGTATTTT. Translating it yields CASSSGSTDTQYF. The V and J genes are TRBV28 and TRBJ2-3; tentatively, D is TRBD2 (6 bases). Germline CDR1 MDHEN, CDR2 SYDVKM. CDR3 length: 13 residues. Trimming took off 5 bases at V and 0 bases at J, with 6 bases between the two ends.

The sample holds one count of this clone. The chain joins TRBV19 to TRBJ2-3; D is unclear. V lost 5 bases to trimming and J lost 2 bases, with 17 bases between them. Germline lookup yields CDR1 LNHDA and CDR2 SQIVND (reference sequence). This CDR3 contains 16 residues. CDR3 sequence (DNA): TGTGCCAGTAGTGCCCGTCCAGTCAGTCACACAGATACGCAGTATTTT. Translation: CASSARPVSHTDTQYF.

This rearrangement joins TRBV6-4 to TRBJ1-5; tentative D call: TRBD1 (5 bases). Germline CDR1 reads MRHNA; CDR2 reads SNTAGT. This CDR3 is 17 amino acids long. V was cut by 6 bases and J by 0 bases, with 18 bases left in between. CDR3 amino acids: CASRILPRGHSNQPQHF. The CDR3 region has the DNA TGTGCCAGCAGAATTCTCCCGCGGGGCCATAGCAATCAGCCCCAGCATTTT.

V and J are TRBV10-1 and TRBJ1-6; 7 nucleotides match TRBD1. Trimming took 10 bases from V and 8 from J; bases not matched to a gene: 8. Germline loops: CDR1 WNHNN, CDR2 SYGVQD (reference sequence). The CDR3 is 13 amino acids. CDR3 DNA: TGCGCCACCGCGACAGGGCGGGATTCACCCCTCCACTTT. Translated: CATATGRDSPLHF.

The V call is TRBV7-9, the J call TRBJ2-3; 8 nucleotides match TRBD2. From germline, CDR1 is SEHNR and CDR2 FQNEAQ (reference sequence). The CDR3 length is 15 residues. Trimming removed 7 bases from V and 1 base from J; junction bases left unmatched: 7. Here the CDR3 DNA reads TGTGCCAGCATCCGAGGACTAGCTGGCACAGATACGCAGTATTTT. Translation gives CASIRGLAGTDTQYF.

The J gene is TRBJ1-4, the V gene TRBV7-9; 8 nucleotides line up with TRBD1. The CDR3 runs to 15 residues. Germline values: CDR1 SEHNR, CDR2 FQNEAQ (reference sequence). J lost 2 bases, V lost 5 bases, and 4 bases had no gene match. CDR3 coding DNA: TGTGCCAGCAGCGCTCAGGGGGCCACTAATGAAAAACTGTTTTTT. Residues: CASSAQGATNEKLFF.

The chain combines TRBV30 with TRBJ1-1, with a tentative D call TRBD1 (5 bases). Deletions cut 2 bases from V and 6 bases from J, with 22 bases between. Germline V gene data show CDR1 as GTSNPN and CDR2 as SVGIG (reference sequence). The CDR3 spans 16 residues. The CDR3 sequence is CAWSRPLTNSGAEAFF. The DNA of the CDR3 is TGTGCCTGGAGTCGACCCTTGACCAACTCGGGGGCTGAAGCTTTCTTT.

V usage is TRBV19 and J usage is TRBJ1-2; D is undetermined. The germline gives CDR1 LNHDA, CDR2 SQIVND (reference sequence). The V end lost 1 base, the J end lost 8 bases, and 8 bases lay between the germline ends. The CDR3 is made up of 12 amino acids. The CDR3 DNA follows: TGTGCCAGTAGTATAGGCGGAACGGGCTACACCTTC. It specifies CASSIGGTGYTF.